These T cell receptor beta chains were read from a single sample in a study of T cell responses to AZD1222 COVID-19 vaccine. TCRdb keeps only in-frame clones here, not all; method: immunoSEQ multiplex PCR. This table has approximately 80,000 clones, over 75% appearing once. This specimen consisted of peripheral blood, obtained on day 0 of AZD1222 vaccination. The receptor set was obtained from an adult in good health. CDR3s include the opening cysteine and the closing phenylalanine or tryptophan. Each record gives: D gene, J gene, clone size, V gene, CDR3 protein, CDR3 DNA. D genes are given only for firm matches. Rows may omit the clone size; those that give it use once, few, many or a size class.

>TRBD2|TRBJ2-7|NA|TRBV11-2
CASSLGLAGYEQYF
TGTGCCAGCAGCTTGGGACTAGCGGGATACGAGCAGTACTTC
>NA|TRBJ1-2|NA|TRBV10-1
CASSLAGPVGYTF
TGCGCCAGCTCTTTAGCGGGACCGGTGGGCTACACCTTC
>NA|TRBJ2-3|NA|TRBV6-4
CATSPGGTQYF
TGTGCCACCTCGCCAGGAGGTACGCAGTATTTT
>NA|TRBJ2-2|once|TRBV7-9
CASSLVEGNTGELFF
TGTGCCAGCAGCTTAGTGGAGGGAAACACCGGGGAGCTGTTTTTT
>NA|TRBJ1-3|once|TRBV7-6
CASSLRLGSGNTIYF
TGTGCCAGCAGCCTCCGCTTGGGGTCTGGAAACACCATATATTTT
>NA|TRBJ2-5|few|TRBV28
CASSSPPPAAKTQYF
TGTGCCAGCAGTTCACCCCCGCCTGCCGCTAAGACCCAGTACTTC
>NA|TRBJ2-7|NA|TRBV5-4
CASSPDQGSMYEQYF
TGTGCCAGCAGCCCGGACCAGGGTAGTATGTACGAGCAGTACTTC
>TRBD2|TRBJ2-3|NA|TRBV29-1
CSVMGLAGDSDTQYF
TGCAGCGTCATGGGACTAGCGGGAGATTCGGATACGCAGTATTTT
>TRBD1|TRBJ1-1|once|TRBV4-2
CASSLDRDTEAFF
TGTGCCAGCAGCCTCGACAGGGACACTGAAGCTTTCTTT
>TRBD1|TRBJ2-7|NA|TRBV3-1/TRBV3-2
CASSLQGLSYEQYF
TGTGCCAGCAGCCTACAGGGGTTGTCCTACGAGCAGTACTTC
>TRBD1|TRBJ1-5|NA|TRBV27
CASSLSSGGQPQHF
TGTGCCAGCAGTTTAAGTTCAGGGGGCCAGCCCCAGCATTTT
>TRBD2|TRBJ2-7|NA|TRBV9
CASSVAAGANLEQYF
TGTGCCAGCAGCGTAGCGGCGGGAGCGAATCTCGAGCAGTACTTC
>NA|TRBJ1-6|NA|TRBV30
CAWSNPGAPLHF
TGTGCCTGGAGTAACCCAGGGGCACCCCTCCACTTT
>NA|TRBJ1-5|NA|TRBV15
CATSRSQGRSQPQHF
TGTGCCACCAGCAGATCACAGGGAAGGAGTCAGCCCCAGCATTTT
>NA|TRBJ1-4|NA|TRBV3-1/TRBV3-2
CASSQVWGEKLFF
TGTGCCAGCAGCCAAGTCTGGGGTGAAAAACTGTTTTTT
>NA|TRBJ1-2|NA|TRBV7-2
CASSLSSDYGYTF
TGTGCCAGCAGCTTATCCTCGGACTATGGCTACACCTTC
>NA|TRBJ1-4|once|TRBV2
CASSEARGGDEKLFF
TGTGCCAGCAGTGAAGCAAGGGGTGGAGATGAAAAACTGTTTTTT
>TRBD2|TRBJ2-7|NA|TRBV4-2
CASSQDGIAGGEQYF
TGTGCCAGCAGCCAAGATGGGATAGCGGGAGGCGAGCAGTACTTC
>NA|TRBJ1-6|NA|TRBV6-6
CASVLRGYNSPLHF
TGTGCCAGCGTGCTTCGGGGGTATAATTCACCCCTCCACTTT
>NA|TRBJ2-1|NA|TRBV19
CASSITGGVYNEQFF
TGTGCCAGTAGTATAACAGGGGGGGTCTACAATGAGCAGTTCTTC
>TRBD2|TRBJ2-3|NA|TRBV2
CASSEALPGGNTDTQYF
TGTGCCAGCAGTGAAGCACTACCGGGAGGGAACACAGATACGCAGTATTTT
>NA|TRBJ2-1|NA|TRBV3-1/TRBV3-2
CASSQDSGISYNEQFF
TGTGCCAGCAGCCAAGATTCAGGTATCTCCTACAATGAGCAGTTCTTC
>TRBD2|TRBJ2-7|few|TRBV4-1
CASSQSGTSMYEQYF
TGCGCCAGCAGCCAATCGGGGACTAGCATGTACGAGCAGTACTTC
>NA|TRBJ2-3|NA|TRBV6-5
CASSYAADTQYF
TGTGCCAGCAGTTACGCGGCAGATACGCAGTATTTT
>TRBD1|TRBJ1-2|NA|TRBV6-5
CASSSGTGVTF
TGTGCCAGCAGTTCCGGGACAGGGGTTACCTTC
>TRBD2|TRBJ2-1|NA|TRBV19
CASSPGLIVNEQFF
TGTGCCAGTAGTCCGGGACTAATAGTCAATGAGCAGTTCTTC
>TRBD1|TRBJ2-2|once|TRBV18
CASSPDRGTGELFF
TGTGCCAGCTCACCGGACAGGGGGACCGGGGAGCTGTTTTTT
>TRBD1|TRBJ2-7|once|TRBV10-2
CASSATGTGAYEQYF
TGCGCCAGCAGTGCGACCGGGACAGGGGCCTACGAGCAGTACTTC
>NA|TRBJ2-1|NA|TRBV9
CASSVGQGRGKNEQFF
TGTGCCAGCAGCGTAGGGCAGGGGCGCGGAAAAAATGAGCAGTTCTTC
>NA|TRBJ1-6|once|TRBV19
CASSIAQGNSPLHF
TGTGCCAGTAGTATAGCACAGGGCAATTCACCCCTCCACTTT
>NA|TRBJ1-1|NA|TRBV2
CASTTGIPEAFF
TGTGCCAGCACCACAGGGATACCTGAAGCTTTCTTT
>TRBD2|TRBJ2-3|NA|TRBV11-2
CASSVGGARDTQYF
TGTGCCAGCAGCGTCGGGGGGGCCAGGGATACGCAGTATTTT
>TRBD2|TRBJ2-2|NA|TRBV7-2
CASSLEGGRLTGELFF
TGTGCCAGCAGCTTAGAGGGCGGGAGACTCACCGGGGAGCTGTTTTTT
>TRBD1|TRBJ2-1|NA|TRBV25-1
CASSRLFGTGGLNEQFF
TGTGCCAGCTCACGCCTCTTTGGGACAGGGGGCCTCAATGAGCAGTTCTTC
>NA|TRBJ1-2|NA|TRBV9
CASSVGQGPYGYTF
TGTGCCAGCAGCGTCGGTCAGGGGCCCTATGGCTACACCTTC
>NA|TRBJ1-1|NA|TRBV2
CASSLNTEAFF
TGTGCCAGCTCCCTGAACACTGAAGCTTTCTTT
>NA|TRBJ2-5|once|TRBV5-4
CASSFRREGETQYF
TGTGCCAGCAGCTTTCGTCGGGAAGGGGAGACCCAGTACTTC
>TRBD1|TRBJ2-7|NA|TRBV2
CASSPGTGASYEQYF
TGTGCCAGCAGCCCCGGGACAGGGGCCTCCTACGAGCAGTACTTC
>NA|TRBJ1-1|NA|TRBV3-1/TRBV3-2
CASSQGNRDAEAFF
TGTGCCAGCAGCCAAGGGAACAGGGATGCCGAAGCTTTCTTT
>TRBD1|TRBJ1-6|NA|TRBV6-5
CASRLNRGYNSPLHF
TGTGCCAGCAGGTTAAACAGGGGCTATAATTCACCCCTCCACTTT
>TRBD2|TRBJ2-3|NA|TRBV5-5
CASSGIAGADTQYF
TGTGCCAGCAGCGGTATAGCGGGAGCGGATACGCAGTATTTT
>TRBD1|TRBJ2-1|once|TRBV4-2
CASSPQGAYNEQFF
TGTGCCAGCAGCCCACAGGGGGCCTACAATGAGCAGTTCTTC
>NA|TRBJ1-5|few|TRBV7-2
CASSLEQLSNQPQHF
TGTGCCAGCAGCTTAGAACAGTTAAGCAATCAGCCCCAGCATTTT
>TRBD2|TRBJ2-3|NA|TRBV7-9
CASSLPGLAGGSTDTQYF
TGTGCCAGCAGTTTACCGGGACTAGCGGGAGGATCCACAGATACGCAGTATTTT
>NA|TRBJ2-7|NA|TRBV7-8
CASSLVDGPYEQYF
TGTGCCAGCAGCTTAGTTGACGGACCCTACGAGCAGTACTTC
>NA|TRBJ1-1|NA|TRBV30
CAWSVHKGVTEAFF
TGTGCCTGGAGTGTACATAAGGGAGTTACTGAAGCTTTCTTT
>NA|TRBJ2-5|NA|TRBV5-1
CASSLQPLPETQYF
TGCGCCAGCAGCTTGCAGCCCCTCCCAGAGACCCAGTACTTC
>NA|TRBJ2-1|NA|TRBV19
CASSILAHSYNEQFF
TGTGCCAGTAGTATACTAGCCCACTCCTACAATGAGCAGTTCTTC
>NA|TRBJ2-7|NA|TRBV2
CASSASDVEQYF
TGTGCCAGCAGTGCCAGTGATGTGGAGCAGTACTTC
>NA|TRBJ2-7|NA|TRBV3-1/TRBV3-2
CASSQEARVPYEQYF
TGTGCCAGCAGCCAAGAGGCCCGGGTCCCCTACGAGCAGTACTTC
>NA|TRBJ1-1|NA|TRBV5-1
CASSRAPEDTEAFF
TGCGCCAGCAGCCGGGCCCCTGAAGACACTGAAGCTTTCTTT
>TRBD2|TRBJ2-1|few|TRBV7-2
CASSWTSGSNEQFF
TGTGCCAGCAGCTGGACTAGCGGGAGCAATGAGCAGTTCTTC
>NA|TRBJ2-3|once|TRBV5-6
CASSPELRLFTDTQYF
TGTGCCAGCAGCCCCGAACTGAGACTATTCACAGATACGCAGTATTTT
>NA|TRBJ1-5|few|TRBV7-8
CASSPDGLVNQPQHF
TGTGCCAGCAGCCCGGACGGTTTGGTGAATCAGCCCCAGCATTTT